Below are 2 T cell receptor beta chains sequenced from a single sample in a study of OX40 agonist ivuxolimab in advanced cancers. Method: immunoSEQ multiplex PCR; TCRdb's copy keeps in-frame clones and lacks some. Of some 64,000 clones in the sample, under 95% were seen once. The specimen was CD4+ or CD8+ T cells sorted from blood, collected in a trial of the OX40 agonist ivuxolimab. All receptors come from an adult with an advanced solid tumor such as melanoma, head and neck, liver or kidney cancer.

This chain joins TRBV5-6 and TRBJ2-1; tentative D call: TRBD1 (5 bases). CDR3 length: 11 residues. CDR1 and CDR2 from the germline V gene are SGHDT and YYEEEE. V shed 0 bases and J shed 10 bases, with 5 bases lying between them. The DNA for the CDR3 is TGTGCCAGCAGCTTGGGGACAGAGCAGTTCTTC. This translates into CASSLGTEQFF.

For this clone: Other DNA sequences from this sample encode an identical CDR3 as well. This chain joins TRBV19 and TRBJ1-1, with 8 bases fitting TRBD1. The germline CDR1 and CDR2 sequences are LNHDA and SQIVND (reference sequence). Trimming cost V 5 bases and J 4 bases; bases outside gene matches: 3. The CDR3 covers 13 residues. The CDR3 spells CASSPDRVTEAFF. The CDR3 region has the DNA TGTGCCAGTAGTCCGGACAGGGTCACTGAAGCTTTCTTT.